This T cell receptor (beta chain) is drawn from a study of shared clonotypes between healthy human individuals. Study-level information: Three plates each covered CD4 naive and memory; CD8 naive two, CD8 memory one.

General study results and limits: Compared with memory subsets, naive subsets generally had larger estimated richness. Non-shared clonotypes had lower generation probabilities than those shared by all four donors.

Assay: immunoSEQ multiplex PCR; the TCRdb copy retains only in-frame clones and omits some. The data contain approximately 2.5 million clones, roughly 93% of them singletons. About this clone: The antigen is undetermined. The same CDR3 can be traced to other DNA sequences in this sample.

CDR1 is KGHSH, CDR2 LQKENI, per germline. V lost 3 bases, J lost 4 bases, and 4 bases stayed unmatched. The CDR3 sequence is 16 residues long. This TCR derives from a man younger than 30 in good health. Some clones in this sample may be carry-over from other donors' samples. The rearrangement uses TRBV18 and TRBJ2-7, with 15 bases that match TRBD2. Sequenced input: naive CD4+ T cells from PBMCs. Subset reported: CD45RA+ positively selected. Here the CDR3 reads CASSPRGLAGGYEQYF. CDR3 nucleotide sequence: TGTGCCAGCTCACCGCGGGGACTAGCGGGAGGTTACGAGCAGTACTTC. Looking up the rest from reference TRBV18 and TRBJ2-7 gives the full variable domain: NAGVMQNPRHLVRRRGQEARLRCSPMKGHSHVYWYRQLPEEGLKFMVYLQKENIIDESGMPKERFSAEFPKEGPSILRIQQVVRGDSAAYFCASSPRGLAGGYEQYFGPGTRLTVT.